One sample yielded the 10 T cell receptor beta chains listed below, sequenced in a study of shared clonotypes between healthy human individuals. Sequencing was performed with immunoSEQ multiplex PCR; in TCRdb, only in-frame clones are kept and a portion is missing. The table records roughly 680,000 clones, 55% to 75% of them present only once. Sequencing input: memory CD4+ T cells sorted from blood. Subset: CD45RA-negative fraction. The receptors were sampled from a woman aged 25 to 45 in good health.

The chain combines TRBV5-1 with TRBJ2-3; the match to TRBD2 covers 8 bases. This CDR3 is 16 amino acids long. The V gene end was trimmed by 4 bases and the J gene end by 0 bases; junction bases not matched to a gene: 7. The germline V gene encodes CDR1 SGHRS and CDR2 YFSETQ. The CDR3 region is CASSAGGAPSTDTQYF. The CDR3 region has the DNA TGCGCCAGCAGCGCCGGGGGGGCACCTAGCACAGATACGCAGTATTTT.

The chain employs TRBV5-4 and TRBJ2-7, with 10 bases fitting TRBD1. Germline V gives CDR1 SGHNT, CDR2 YYREEE (reference sequence). CDR3 length: 14 residues. V shed 5 bases, J shed 1 base, and the junction held 3 bases outside the gene matches. The CDR3 is CASRTGGASYEQYF. The CDR3 DNA reads as TGTGCCAGCAGGACAGGGGGCGCATCCTACGAGCAGTACTTC.

This clone was seen only a few times. The CDR3 DNA sequence: TGTGCCAGCCGGGAGGGACAGGCCACAGATACGCAGTATTTT. Its protein product is CASREGQATDTQYF. This rearrangement joins TRBV28 to TRBJ2-3, with D perhaps given as TRBD1 or TRBD2 (8 bases each). This CDR3 contains 14 residues. Germline V gives CDR1 MDHEN, CDR2 SYDVKM. Between the trimmed V and J ends, which lost 8 bases and 2 bases, there was a span of 14 bases.

CDR3 sequence: CASSVRDRGGTGELFF. CDR3 in DNA: TGTGCCAGCAGCGTACGGGACAGGGGGGGCACCGGGGAGCTGTTTTTT. V is TRBV7-9 and J is TRBJ2-2; 11 nucleotides line up with TRBD1. Germline values: CDR1 SEHNR, CDR2 FQNEAQ (reference sequence). The CDR3 sequence is 16 residues long. V shed 5 bases, J shed 4 bases, and the junction held 6 bases outside the gene matches.

The CDR3 DNA is TGTGCCAGCAGCCCTGATTCAGGCTCCTACAATGAGCAGTTCTTC. Its translation is CASSPDSGSYNEQFF. The J gene is TRBJ2-1, the V gene TRBV9; D not certain. V dropped 4 bases and J dropped 0 bases, with 11 bases sitting between them. The CDR3 is made up of 15 amino acids. Germline V CDR1 and CDR2: SGDLS, YYNGEE.

This rearrangement joins TRBV14 to TRBJ2-7, with a tentative D call TRBD1 (5 bases). V dropped 3 bases and J dropped 2 bases, with 14 bases sitting between them. This CDR3 has 15 residues. CDR1 and CDR2 from the germline V gene are SGHDN and FVKESK. The CDR3 here is CASSQRQMLAYEQYF. The CDR3 DNA follows: TGTGCCAGCAGCCAGAGACAGATGCTAGCCTACGAGCAGTACTTC. Looking up the rest from reference TRBV14 and TRBJ2-7 gives the full variable domain: EAGVTQFPSHSVIEKGQTVTLRCDPISGHDNLYWYRRVMGKEIKFLLHFVKESKQDESGMPNNRFLAERTGGTYSTLKVQPAELEDSGVYFCASSQRQMLAYEQYFGPGTRLTVT.

The chain recombines TRBV7-8 with TRBJ2-7, with TRBD2 as a possible D gene (5 bases). CDR3 length: 12 residues. The germline gives CDR1 SGHVS, CDR2 FQNEAQ. V was trimmed by 5 bases and J by 3 bases, leaving 8 bases between them. The CDR3 DNA reads TGTGCCAGCAGCCAAGGGAGCTACGAGCAGTACTTC. It encodes CASSQGSYEQYF. Combining the CDR3 with reference TRBV7-8 and TRBJ2-7 gives the whole variable domain GAGVSQSPRYKVAKRGQDVALRCDPISGHVSLFWYQQALGQGPEFLTYFQNEAQLDKSGLPSDRFFAERPEGSVSTLKIQRTQQEDSAVYLCASSQGSYEQYFGPGTRLTVT.

This chain uses TRBV7-2 with TRBJ2-1; tentative D call: TRBD2 (5 bases). In germline, CDR1 is SGHTA, CDR2 FQGNSA. Trimming shortened V by 0 bases and J by 4 bases, and 10 bases separated the two germline ends. CDR3 length equals 15 residues. In nucleotides, the CDR3 is TGTGCCAGCAGCTTAGCCCGCGGGCTGTACAATGAGCAGTTCTTC. Residues: CASSLARGLYNEQFF.

V and J are TRBV4-1 and TRBJ2-4, with D possibly being TRBD1 (6 bases). Deletions cut 0 bases from V and 6 bases from J, with 12 bases between. Looked up from germline, CDR1 is MGHRA and CDR2 is YSYEKL. CDR3 length: 15 amino acids. The DNA of the CDR3 is TGCGCCAGCAGCCAAGAAAGGACAGCCTTAAACATTCAGTACTTC. Translation: CASSQERTALNIQYF.

V gene TRBV28 combines with J gene TRBJ2-7; 13 bases agree with TRBD2. J gave up 5 bases and V 3 bases, and 16 bases lay outside the gene matches. The CDR3 sequence is 19 residues long. Germline lookup yields CDR1 MDHEN and CDR2 SYDVKM. CDR3 nucleotide sequence: TGTGCCAGCAGTTTGTGGGGACTAGCGGGATCGTCCTTTTCCGACGAGCAGTACTTC. Translated: CASSLWGLAGSSFSDEQYF.